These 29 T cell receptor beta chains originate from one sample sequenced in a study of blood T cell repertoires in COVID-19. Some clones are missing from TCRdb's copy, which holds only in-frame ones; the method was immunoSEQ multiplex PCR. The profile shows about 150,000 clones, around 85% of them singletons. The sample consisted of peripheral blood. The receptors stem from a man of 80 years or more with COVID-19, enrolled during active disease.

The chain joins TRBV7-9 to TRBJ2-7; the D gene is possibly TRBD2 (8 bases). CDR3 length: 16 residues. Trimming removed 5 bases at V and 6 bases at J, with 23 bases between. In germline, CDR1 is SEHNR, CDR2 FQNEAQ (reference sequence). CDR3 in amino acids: CASSPGRGRGLAEQYF. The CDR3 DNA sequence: TGTGCCAGCAGCCCCGGGAGGGGGCGTGGATTAGCCGAGCAGTACTTC. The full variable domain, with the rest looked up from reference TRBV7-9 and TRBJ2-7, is DTGVSQNPRHKITKRGQNVTFRCDPISEHNRLYWYRQTLGQGPEFLTYFQNEAQLEKSRLLSDRFSAERPKGSFSTLEIQRTEQGDSAMYLCASSPGRGRGLAEQYFGPGTRLTVT.

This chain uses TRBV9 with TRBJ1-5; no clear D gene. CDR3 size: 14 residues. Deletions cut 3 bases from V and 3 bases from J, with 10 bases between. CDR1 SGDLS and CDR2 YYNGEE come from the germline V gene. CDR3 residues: CASSGRGNNQPQHF. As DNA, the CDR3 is TGTGCCAGCAGCGGCCGGGGAAACAATCAGCCCCAGCATTTT.

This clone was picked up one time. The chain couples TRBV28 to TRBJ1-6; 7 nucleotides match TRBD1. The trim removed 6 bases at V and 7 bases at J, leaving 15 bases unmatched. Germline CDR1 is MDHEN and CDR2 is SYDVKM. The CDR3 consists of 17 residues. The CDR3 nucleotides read TGTGCCAGCAGCCCTCCCATCGACAGGGTCGGAAATTCACCCCTCCACTTT. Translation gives CASSPPIDRVGNSPLHF.

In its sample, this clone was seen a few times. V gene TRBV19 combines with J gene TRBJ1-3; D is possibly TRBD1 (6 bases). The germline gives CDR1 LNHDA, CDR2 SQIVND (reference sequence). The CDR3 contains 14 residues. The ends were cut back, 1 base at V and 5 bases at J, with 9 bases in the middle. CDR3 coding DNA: TGTGCCAGTAGTATAGTGGACAGCCGAAACACCATATATTTT. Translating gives CASSIVDSRNTIYF.

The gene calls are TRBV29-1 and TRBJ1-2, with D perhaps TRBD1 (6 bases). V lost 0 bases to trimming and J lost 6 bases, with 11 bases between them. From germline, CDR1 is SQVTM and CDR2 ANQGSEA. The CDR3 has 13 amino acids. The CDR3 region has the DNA TGCAGCGTTGAAGACGGGACAAGGGATGGCTACACCTTC. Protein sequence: CSVEDGTRDGYTF.

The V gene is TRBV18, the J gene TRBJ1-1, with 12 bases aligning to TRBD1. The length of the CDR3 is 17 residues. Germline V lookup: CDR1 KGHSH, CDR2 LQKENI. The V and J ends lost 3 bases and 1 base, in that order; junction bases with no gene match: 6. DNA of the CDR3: TGTGCCAGCTCACCCGTCCCGGGACAGGGGGCGAACACTGAAGCTTTCTTT. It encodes CASSPVPGQGANTEAFF.

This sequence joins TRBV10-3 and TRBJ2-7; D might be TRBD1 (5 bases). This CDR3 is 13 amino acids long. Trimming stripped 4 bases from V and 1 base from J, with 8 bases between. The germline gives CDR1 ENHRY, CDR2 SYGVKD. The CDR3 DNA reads TGTGCCATCAGTGGGGGCGATTCCTACGAGCAGTACTTC. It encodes CAISGGDSYEQYF.

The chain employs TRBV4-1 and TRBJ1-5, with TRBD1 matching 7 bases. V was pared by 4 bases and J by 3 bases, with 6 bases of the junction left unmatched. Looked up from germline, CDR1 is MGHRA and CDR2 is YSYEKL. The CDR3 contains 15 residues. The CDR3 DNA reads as TGCGCCAGCAGCCCGACAGGGAACGACAATCAGCCCCAGCATTTT. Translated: CASSPTGNDNQPQHF.

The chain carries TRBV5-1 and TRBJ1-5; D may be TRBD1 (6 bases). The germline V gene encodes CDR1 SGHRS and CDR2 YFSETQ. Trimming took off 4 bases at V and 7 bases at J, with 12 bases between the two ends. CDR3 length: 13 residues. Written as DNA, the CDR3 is TGCGCCAGCAGCCACAGGGTATTGCAGCCCCAGCATTTT. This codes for CASSHRVLQPQHF.

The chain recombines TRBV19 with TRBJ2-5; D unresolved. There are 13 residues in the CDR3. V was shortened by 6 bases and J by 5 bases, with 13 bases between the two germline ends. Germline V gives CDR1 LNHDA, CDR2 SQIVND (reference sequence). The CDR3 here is CASRQTAYETQYF. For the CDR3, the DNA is TGTGCCAGTAGACAGACGGCCTACGAGACCCAGTACTTC.

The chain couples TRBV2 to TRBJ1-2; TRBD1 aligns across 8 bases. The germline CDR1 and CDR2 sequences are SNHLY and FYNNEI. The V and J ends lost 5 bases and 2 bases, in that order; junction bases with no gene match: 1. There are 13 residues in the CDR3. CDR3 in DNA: TGTGCCAGCAGTCGACAGGGGAACTATGGCTACACCTTC. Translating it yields CASSRQGNYGYTF.

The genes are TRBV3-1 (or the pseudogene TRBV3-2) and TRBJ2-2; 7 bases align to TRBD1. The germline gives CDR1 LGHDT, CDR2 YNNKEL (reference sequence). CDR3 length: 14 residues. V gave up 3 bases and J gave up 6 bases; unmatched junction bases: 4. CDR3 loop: CASSQFTGAGELFF. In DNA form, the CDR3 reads TGTGCCAGCAGCCAGTTCACAGGGGCCGGGGAGCTGTTTTTT.

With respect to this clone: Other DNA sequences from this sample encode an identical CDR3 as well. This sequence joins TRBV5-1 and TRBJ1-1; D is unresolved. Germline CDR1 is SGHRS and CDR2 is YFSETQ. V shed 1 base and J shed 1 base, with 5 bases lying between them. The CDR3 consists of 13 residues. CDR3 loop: CASSLNRNTEAFF. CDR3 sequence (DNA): TGCGCCAGCAGCTTGAACAGGAACACTGAAGCTTTCTTT.

The CDR3 DNA reads TGTGCCAGCAGACAGGGGAAGCACGAGCAGTACTTC. It is translated as CASRQGKHEQYF. The chain combines TRBV6-5 with TRBJ2-7, with TRBD1 matching 7 bases. V trimming: 6 bases; J trimming: 5 bases; junction bases outside the gene matches: 4. Germline-derived CDR1 and CDR2 are MNHEY and SVGAGI. This CDR3 has 12 amino acids.

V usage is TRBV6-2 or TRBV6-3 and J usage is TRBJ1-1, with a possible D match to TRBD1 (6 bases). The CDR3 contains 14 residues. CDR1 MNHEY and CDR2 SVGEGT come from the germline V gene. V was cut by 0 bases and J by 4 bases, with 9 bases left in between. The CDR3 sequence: CASSYSGGPTEAFF. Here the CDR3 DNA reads TGTGCCAGCAGTTACTCAGGGGGTCCCACTGAAGCTTTCTTT.

In nucleotides, the CDR3 is TGCAGCGCGACAGGGGGCTCCTATGGCTACACCTTC. Translation gives CSATGGSYGYTF. V and J are TRBV29-1 and TRBJ1-2; 10 nucleotides agree with TRBD1. Germline loops: CDR1 SQVTM, CDR2 ANQGSEA. This CDR3 spans 12 amino acids. The ends lost 7 bases at V and 4 bases at J; junction bases unmatched: 3.

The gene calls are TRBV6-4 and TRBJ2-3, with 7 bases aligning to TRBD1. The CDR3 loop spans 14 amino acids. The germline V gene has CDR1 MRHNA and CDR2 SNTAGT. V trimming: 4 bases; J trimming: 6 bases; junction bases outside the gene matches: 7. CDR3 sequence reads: CASSGDSSIDTQYF. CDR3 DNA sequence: TGTGCCAGCAGTGGGGACAGTTCCATTGATACGCAGTATTTT.

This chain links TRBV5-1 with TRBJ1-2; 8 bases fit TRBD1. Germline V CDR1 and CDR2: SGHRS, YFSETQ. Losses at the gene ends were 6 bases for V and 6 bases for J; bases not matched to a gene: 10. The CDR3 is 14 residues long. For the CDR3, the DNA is TGCGCCAGCACTCAGGGGGCTTCTTGGGATGGCTACACCTTC. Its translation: CASTQGASWDGYTF.

The CDR3 loop is CASSLAGTGELFF. CDR3 sequence (DNA): TGTGCCAGCAGCTTAGCAGGCACCGGGGAGCTGTTTTTT. The chain carries TRBV5-4 and TRBJ2-2, with D uncertain. CDR3 length equals 13 residues. CDR1 is SGHNT and CDR2 is YYREEE in the germline V gene (reference sequence). V gave up 2 bases and J gave up 4 bases, with 6 bases separating them.

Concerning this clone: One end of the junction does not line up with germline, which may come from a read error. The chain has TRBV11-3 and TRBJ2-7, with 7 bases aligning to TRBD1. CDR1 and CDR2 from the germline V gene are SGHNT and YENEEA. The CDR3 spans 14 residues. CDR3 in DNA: TGTGCCAGCAGGTTAGGCGGACAGGCCTACGAGCAGTACTTC. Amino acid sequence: CASRLGGQAYEQYF.

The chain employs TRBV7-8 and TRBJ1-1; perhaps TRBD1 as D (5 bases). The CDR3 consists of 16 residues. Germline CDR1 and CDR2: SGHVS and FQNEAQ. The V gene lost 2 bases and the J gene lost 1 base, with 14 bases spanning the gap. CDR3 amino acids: CASSLNPGLQNTEAFF. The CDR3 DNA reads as TGTGCCAGCAGCTTAAACCCGGGACTCCAGAACACTGAAGCTTTCTTT.

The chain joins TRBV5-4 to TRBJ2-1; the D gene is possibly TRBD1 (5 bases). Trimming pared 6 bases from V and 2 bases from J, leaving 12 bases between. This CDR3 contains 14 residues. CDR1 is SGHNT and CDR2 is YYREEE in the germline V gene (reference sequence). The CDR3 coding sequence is TGTGCCAGCACCCATGACAGAACCTACAATGAGCAGTTCTTC. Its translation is CASTHDRTYNEQFF.

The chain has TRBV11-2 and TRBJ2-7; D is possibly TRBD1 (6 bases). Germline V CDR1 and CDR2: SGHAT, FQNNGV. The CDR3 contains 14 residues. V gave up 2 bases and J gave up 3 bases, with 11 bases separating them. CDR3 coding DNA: TGTGCCAGCAGCTTAAGGGACACGGGCTACGAGCAGTACTTC. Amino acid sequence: CASSLRDTGYEQYF. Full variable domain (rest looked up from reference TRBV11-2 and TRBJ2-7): EAGVAQSPRYKIIEKRQSVAFWCNPISGHATLYWYQQILGQGPKLLIQFQNNGVVDDSQLPKDRFSAERLKGVDSTLKIQPAKLEDSAVYLCASSLRDTGYEQYFGPGTRLTVT.

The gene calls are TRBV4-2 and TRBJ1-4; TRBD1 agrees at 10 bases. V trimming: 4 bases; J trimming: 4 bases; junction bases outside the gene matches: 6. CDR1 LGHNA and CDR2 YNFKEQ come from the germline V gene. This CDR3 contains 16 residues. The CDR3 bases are TGTGCCAGCAGCCGAGACGGACAGGGGGGTAATGAAAAACTGTTTTTT. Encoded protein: CASSRDGQGGNEKLFF.

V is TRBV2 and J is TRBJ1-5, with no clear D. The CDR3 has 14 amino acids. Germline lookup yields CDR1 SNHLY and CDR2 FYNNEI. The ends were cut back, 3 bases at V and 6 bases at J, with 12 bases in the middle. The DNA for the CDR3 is TGTGCCAGCAGTGATACTACCTCGGGTCAGCCCCAGCATTTT. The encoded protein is CASSDTTSGQPQHF.

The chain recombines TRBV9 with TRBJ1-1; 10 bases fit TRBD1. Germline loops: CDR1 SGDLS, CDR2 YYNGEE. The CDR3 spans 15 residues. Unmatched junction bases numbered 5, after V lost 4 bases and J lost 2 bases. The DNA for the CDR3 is TGTGCCAGCAGCTATGGACAGGGGGGAAACACTGAAGCTTTCTTT. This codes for CASSYGQGGNTEAFF.

The chain's CDR3 is CASSENPGQAQIDGYTF. CDR3 sequence (DNA): TGTGCCAGTAGCGAGAACCCCGGACAGGCTCAGATTGATGGCTACACCTTC. V gene TRBV19 combines with J gene TRBJ1-2, with TRBD1 identical over 7 bases. V gave up 6 bases and J gave up 6 bases; unmatched junction bases: 19. Germline-derived CDR1 and CDR2 are LNHDA and SQIVND (reference sequence). The CDR3 has 17 amino acids.

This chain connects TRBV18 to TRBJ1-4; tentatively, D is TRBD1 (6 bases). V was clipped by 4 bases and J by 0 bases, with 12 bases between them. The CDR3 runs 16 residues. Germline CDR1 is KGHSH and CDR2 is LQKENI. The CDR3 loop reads CASSLGTPATNEKLFF. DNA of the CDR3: TGTGCCAGCTCACTCGGGACACCTGCAACTAATGAAAAACTGTTTTTT.

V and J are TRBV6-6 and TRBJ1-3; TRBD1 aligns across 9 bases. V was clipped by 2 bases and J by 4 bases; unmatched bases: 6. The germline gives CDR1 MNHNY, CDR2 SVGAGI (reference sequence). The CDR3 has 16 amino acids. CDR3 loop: CASSYIQGAEGNTIYF. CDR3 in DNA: TGTGCCAGCAGTTACATACAGGGGGCGGAAGGAAACACCATATATTTT.